Included here is one T cell receptor beta chain sequence, with context. Time point noted: pre-treatment sample, taken before nivolumab and TIL therapy. Tumor tissue came from excised metastases, mostly pleural nodules or supraclavicular lymph nodes. Patients then received nivolumab; progressors got lymphodepletion, TIL and IL-2. This sample was taken from a study of TIL therapy for anti-PD-1-resistant metastatic lung cancer. Study-level information: Half of patients were current or former smokers.

V was cut by 5 bases and J by 3 bases, with 7 bases left in between. CDR1 is MDHEN and CDR2 is SYDVKM in the germline V gene. This CDR3 region has 13 residues. The libraries were made with immunoSEQ v3. Each library reached around 1.9 million read pairs, or 5-6 million at deep level. Measured with immunoSEQ multiplex PCR; TCRdb has only the in-frame clones, and not every one. The data contain about 7,000 clones, about 63% of them singletons. The V gene is TRBV28, the J gene TRBJ2-2; no clear D gene. The material sequenced was tumor tissue, taken at baseline. The TCR originated in a person aged 25 to 80 with non-small cell lung cancer. CDR3: CASSLQYTGELFF. CDR3 nucleotides: TGTGCCAGCAGTCTCCAATACACCGGGGAGCTGTTTTTT.